This T cell receptor (beta chain) was retrieved from a study of graft-versus-host responses after intestinal transplantation. General study results and limits: GvH clones turned up in recipient marrow; some had shown up first in ileum or blood.

Plating of around 200,000 CFSE-labeled responder cells was done together with around 200,000 irradiated, violet-dye-labeled stimulator cells. Clones were sequenced by immunoSEQ multiplex PCR, and TCRdb holds only the in-frame ones, with some missing. In the table there are approximately 14,000 clones, 25% to 40% of which are singletons. There are a few counts of this clone. V lost 2 bases, J lost 12 bases, and 4 bases stayed unmatched. The germline CDR1 and CDR2 sequences are SEHNR and FQNEAQ (reference sequence). The CDR3 totals 13 residues. This TCR was sampled from a human patient who received an intestinal transplant. The rearrangement joins TRBV7-9 to TRBJ2-4; 10 bases are shared with TRBD2. Source: alloreactive CD8+ T cells from a mixed lymphocyte reaction culture, taken before intestinal transplant. Subset reported: CFSE-low proliferating T cells sorted from roughly 6-day pre-transplant mixed lymphocyte reaction (GvH or HvG direction). The CDR3 nucleotides are TGTGCCAGCAGCTTATCAACTAGCGGGGATCAGTACTTC. Protein: CASSLSTSGDQYF.